Reported below is one T cell receptor (beta chain). This CDR3 has 12 amino acids. Germline V lookup: CDR1 SGHVS, CDR2 FQNEAQ. V lost 7 bases to trimming and J lost 10 bases, with 13 bases between them. This record comes from a study of T cell changes during pregnancy in multiple sclerosis. Clones were read by immunoSEQ multiplex PCR, and TCRdb kept only the in-frame ones, dropping some. The repertoire holds about 69,000 clones, with 75% to 90% as singletons. V usage is TRBV7-8 and J usage is TRBJ2-2; D is unclear. This receptor was taken from a female donor with multiple sclerosis, enrolled in a pregnancy study. Sequencing was performed on peripheral blood, taken before pregnancy. DNA for the CDR3: TGTGCCAGCACCCCTCGCCGGGTGGAGCTGTTTTTT. Protein: CASTPRRVELFF.